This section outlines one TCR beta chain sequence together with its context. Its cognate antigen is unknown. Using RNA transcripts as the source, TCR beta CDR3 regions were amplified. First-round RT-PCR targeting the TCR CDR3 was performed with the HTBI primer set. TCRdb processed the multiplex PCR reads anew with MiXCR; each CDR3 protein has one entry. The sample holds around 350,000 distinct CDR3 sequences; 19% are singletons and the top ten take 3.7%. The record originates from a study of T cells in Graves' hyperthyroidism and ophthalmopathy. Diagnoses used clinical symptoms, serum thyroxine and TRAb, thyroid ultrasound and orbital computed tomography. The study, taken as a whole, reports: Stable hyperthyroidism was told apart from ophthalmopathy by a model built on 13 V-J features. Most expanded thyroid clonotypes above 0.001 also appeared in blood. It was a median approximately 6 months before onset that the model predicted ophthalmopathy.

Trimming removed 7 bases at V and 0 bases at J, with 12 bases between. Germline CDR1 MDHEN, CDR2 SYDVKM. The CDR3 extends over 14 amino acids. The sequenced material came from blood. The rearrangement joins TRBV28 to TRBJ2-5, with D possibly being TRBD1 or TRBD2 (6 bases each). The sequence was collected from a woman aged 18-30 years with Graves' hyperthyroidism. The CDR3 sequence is CASKRGPNQETQYF. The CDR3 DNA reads TGTGCCAGCAAACGGGGGCCCAACCAAGAGACCCAGTACTTC.